One and the same sample provided the 9 T cell receptor beta chains below, sequenced in a study of cytomegalovirus exposure and HLA in healthy donors. The PCR ran on 60 Vbeta and 13 Jbeta primers. This table comes from immunoSEQ multiplex PCR, and its TCRdb copy is limited to in-frame clones, with some not included. The table records approximately 170,000 clones, 85% of them present only once. Specimen: PBMCs. The receptors come from a boy younger than 10 in good health and CMV-seronegative.

The chain couples TRBV28 to TRBJ2-1, with 9 bases fitting TRBD2. The ends lost 2 bases at V and 6 bases at J; junction bases unmatched: 5. CDR1 MDHEN and CDR2 SYDVKM come from the germline V gene. The CDR3 loop spans 15 amino acids. The CDR3 loop reads CASSLAGGPLNEQFF. In DNA, the CDR3 is TGTGCCAGCAGTTTAGCGGGGGGGCCTCTCAATGAGCAGTTCTTC.

The table lists this clone with a count of one. The V gene is TRBV6-5, the J gene TRBJ1-3, with D perhaps TRBD1 (6 bases). This CDR3 is 15 amino acids long. V lost 6 bases and J 0 bases, leaving 12 bases between the germline ends. Per the germline V gene, CDR1 is MNHEY and CDR2 is SVGAGI. CDR3 sequence reads: CASRSGGLSGNTIYF. The DNA of the CDR3 is TGTGCCAGCAGGAGCGGGGGGCTCTCTGGAAACACCATATATTTT.

The rearrangement links TRBV30 to TRBJ2-5; 9 nucleotides agree with TRBD2. CDR1 and CDR2 from the germline V gene are GTSNPN and SVGIG (reference sequence). The CDR3 runs to 15 residues. The trim removed 0 bases at V and 4 bases at J, leaving 6 bases unmatched. CDR3 bases: TGTGCCTGGAGTGTATCTAGCGGGAAGGGAGAGACCCAGTACTTC. It specifies CAWSVSSGKGETQYF.

J is TRBJ2-2 and V is TRBV6-4, with D possibly TRBD1 on 5 matching bases. The V and J ends lost 6 bases and 6 bases respectively, with 14 bases between them. Germline V gives CDR1 MRHNA, CDR2 SNTAGT. The CDR3 runs 14 residues. The CDR3 bases are TGTGCCAGCAGCGATATCCAGGGTTCCGGGGAGCTGTTTTTT. Protein sequence: CASSDIQGSGELFF.

This clone was detected a few times. The V and J genes are TRBV6-5 and TRBJ2-5; D is perhaps TRBD1 (6 bases). The germline V and J ends were trimmed by 9 bases and 3 bases, with 8 bases remaining between them. The CDR3 is 11 residues long. Germline V gives CDR1 MNHEY, CDR2 SVGAGI. The CDR3 loop is CARRTEETQYF. Here the CDR3 DNA reads TGTGCCAGAAGGACAGAAGAGACCCAGTACTTC.

This chain connects TRBV6-6 to TRBJ1-5; D remains unclear. Per the germline V gene, CDR1 is MNHNY and CDR2 is SVGAGI (reference sequence). V lost 0 bases, J lost 4 bases, and 7 bases lay in between. This CDR3 has 14 amino acids. The CDR3 DNA reads TGTGCCAGCAGTTACTCTGGAGGGAATCAGCCCCAGCATTTT. Its translation: CASSYSGGNQPQHF.

The chain uses TRBV18 and TRBJ1-3; TRBD1 agrees at 8 bases. Germline loops: CDR1 KGHSH, CDR2 LQKENI. CDR3 length: 17 residues. V lost 3 bases to trimming and J lost 6 bases; unmatched junction nucleotides: 13. CDR3 nucleotides: TGTGCCAGCTCACCCTACCCCTATACAGGGGGAGAAAACACCATATATTTT. Translating it yields CASSPYPYTGGENTIYF.

J is TRBJ2-5 and V is TRBV5-4; D perhaps matches TRBD2 (5 bases). Trimming shortened V by 0 bases and J by 2 bases, and 11 bases separated the two germline ends. From germline, CDR1 is SGHNT and CDR2 YYREEE (reference sequence). CDR3 length: 15 amino acids. The DNA for the CDR3 is TGTGCCAGCAGCTTGGAGCAGGACTTTCAAGAGACCCAGTACTTC. It yields the protein CASSLEQDFQETQYF.

About this clone: The germline gene is not matched at one end of the junction; a read error may be the cause. This chain joins TRBV6-5 and TRBJ2-1; 9 nucleotides line up with TRBD1. CDR3 length equals 13 residues. The germline CDR1 and CDR2 sequences are MNHEY and SVGAGI. The CDR3: CASSLGSGTGLVF. The CDR3 DNA sequence: TGTGCCAGCAGCCTTGGCTCCGGGACAGGGCTGGTCTTC.